This is a list of T cell receptor beta chains from one sample in a study of cytotoxic CD8 clonotypes in ibrutinib-treated CLL. Repertoires were generated with immunoSEQ multiplex PCR, while TCRdb's copy carries only in-frame clones and drops some. The table has roughly 250,000 clones, around 70% seen once. Source: PBMCs, taken after 24 months of ibrutinib treatment. Receptors originate from a human donor with chronic lymphocytic leukemia. Each CDR3 is given with its conserved first and last residue. Each record gives: clone size, V gene, D gene, J gene, CDR3 DNA, CDR3 protein. D genes are given only for firm matches. Clone size is stated in some rows and not others, as once, few, many or a class when expanded.

NA	TRBV7-8	TRBD2	TRBJ2-1	TGTGCCAGCAGCCCGGGGACTAGCGGCTCGGGAGAGCAGTTCTTC	CASSPGTSGSGEQFF
NA	TRBV18	NA	TRBJ2-7	TGTGCCAGCTCACCAGCAGGGCTCTACGAGCAGTACTTC	CASSPAGLYEQYF
NA	TRBV9	NA	TRBJ2-3	TGTGCCAGCAGCCCCCGTGGCTCCCACACAGATACGCAGTATTTT	CASSPRGSHTDTQYF
NA	TRBV7-3	NA	TRBJ1-1	TGTGCCAGCAGAGAGCAGCAGAACACTGAAGCTTTCTTT	CASREQQNTEAFF
NA	TRBV7-2	TRBD2	TRBJ2-3	TGTGCCAGCAGCTTAGCGGGACTAGCGGGAGGATTCCCAGATACGCAGTATTTT	CASSLAGLAGGFPDTQYF
NA	TRBV7-3	TRBD2	TRBJ2-1	TGTGCCAGCAGCTTTAGCGGGAGGGAATACAATGAGCAGTTCTTC	CASSFSGREYNEQFF
NA	TRBV4-2	TRBD2	TRBJ2-1	TGTGCCAGCAGCCAAGAGGTGGCGGGAGGGCCACACAATGAGCAGTTCTTC	CASSQEVAGGPHNEQFF
NA	TRBV9	NA	TRBJ2-1	TGTGCCAGCAGCGTAGATTCTCAGGGGCACAATGAGCAGTTCTTC	CASSVDSQGHNEQFF
NA	TRBV10-1	TRBD2	TRBJ2-5	TGCGCCAGCAGTTCGGGACTAGCGGGAAAGACCCAGTACTTC	CASSSGLAGKTQYF
NA	TRBV11-1	TRBD2	TRBJ2-1	TGTGCCAGCAGCATAGCGGGAGATGGGCAGTTCTTC	CASSIAGDGQFF
NA	TRBV19	NA	TRBJ2-7	TGTGCCAGTAGTACCCACCTGACAACCTACGAGCAGTACTTC	CASSTHLTTYEQYF
NA	TRBV5-1	NA	TRBJ1-3	TGCGCCAGCAGCCCCCTCCAGGAGGGAAACACCATATATTTT	CASSPLQEGNTIYF
NA	TRBV7-9	NA	TRBJ1-1	TGTGCCAGCAGCTTACAGGGGTTGGGCACTGAAGCTTTCTTT	CASSLQGLGTEAFF
NA	TRBV7-3	TRBD2	TRBJ2-1	TGTGCCAGCAGCTTCCGGGAGGGCTCCTACAATGAGCAGTTCTTC	CASSFREGSYNEQFF
NA	TRBV27	NA	TRBJ1-5	TGTGCCAGCAGTTTAGACAGAGTTAATAGCAATCAGCCCCAGCATTTT	CASSLDRVNSNQPQHF
once	TRBV5-4	NA	TRBJ1-1	TGTGCCAGCACCCTGGGGGGCGGGGGGCCGAACACTGAAGCTTTCTTT	CASTLGGGGPNTEAFF
NA	TRBV28	NA	TRBJ1-5	TGTGCCAGCAGAATTACGGAGGGGATCGGCAATCAGCCCCAGCATTTT	CASRITEGIGNQPQHF
NA	TRBV6-5	NA	TRBJ2-7	TGTGCCAGCAGTTACACCGACAGCCACGAGCAGTACTTC	CASSYTDSHEQYF
NA	TRBV7-3	NA	TRBJ1-2	TGTGCCAGCAGTTTCGCCCCGACAGCCCGCATCTATGGCTACACCTTC	CASSFAPTARIYGYTF
NA	TRBV19	TRBD2	TRBJ2-3	TGTGCCAGTAGTAGGGAGGGCGGGACAGATACGCAGTATTTT	CASSREGGTDTQYF
few	TRBV27	NA	TRBJ1-5	TGTGCCAGCAGCGGGGGCCTTCATCAGCCCCAGCATTTT	CASSGGLHQPQHF
NA	TRBV2	NA	TRBJ2-1	TGTGCCGCTACGAGCTCCTACAATGAGCAGTTCTTC	CAATSSYNEQFF
NA	TRBV11-2	NA	TRBJ1-2	TGTGCCAGCAGCTTAGATAACAACAGCCGGGGCTACACCTTC	CASSLDNNSRGYTF
NA	TRBV11-3	NA	TRBJ2-2	TGTGCCAGCAGCTTAGATTCCACAGGGCCAGGCGGGGAGCTGTTTTTT	CASSLDSTGPGGELFF
NA	TRBV4-2	TRBD2	TRBJ2-2	TGTGCCAGCAGCCAGCCACTCAGGACTAGCGGGAGCGACACCGGGGAGCTGTTTTTT	CASSQPLRTSGSDTGELFF
NA	TRBV9	NA	TRBJ1-2	TGTGCCAGCAGCGCCGGGACTCGGTATGGCTACACCTTC	CASSAGTRYGYTF
NA	TRBV6-6	TRBD1	TRBJ2-1	TGTGCCAGCAGTCTGGCGCCGGGACAGGGGTGGAATGAGCAGTTCTTC	CASSLAPGQGWNEQFF
NA	TRBV6-5	NA	TRBJ1-2	TGTGCCAGCACTCCTGACCGTAACTATGGCTACACCTTC	CASTPDRNYGYTF
NA	TRBV2	TRBD1	TRBJ2-5	TGTGCCAGCAAACAGGGGTCCGAGACCCAGTACTTC	CASKQGSETQYF
NA	TRBV5-1	TRBD1	TRBJ1-2	TGCGCCAGCAGCCTAGACAGGGAGGCGAGCTATGGCTACACCTTC	CASSLDREASYGYTF
few	TRBV9	TRBD2	TRBJ2-5	TGTGCCAGCAGCTCTACCAGCGGGAGGGAGACCCAGTACTTC	CASSSTSGRETQYF
NA	TRBV6-6	NA	TRBJ2-7	TGTGCCAGCAACCCTAACCCACCGGGGGGCGCCGAGCAGTACTTC	CASNPNPPGGAEQYF
NA	TRBV5-4	NA	TRBJ2-7	TGTGCCAGCAGCTTGCCCATCTCCTACGAGCAGTACTTC	CASSLPISYEQYF
NA	TRBV5-6	NA	TRBJ2-5	TGTGCCACCAAAACAGGTTTTGAGACCCAGTACTTC	CATKTGFETQYF
NA	TRBV2	NA	TRBJ2-3	TGTGCCAGCAGTGAAGAGAAGACTAGCACAGATACGCAGTATTTT	CASSEEKTSTDTQYF
NA	TRBV11-3	NA	TRBJ2-1	TGTGCCAGCAGCGTCTACAATGAGCAGTTCTTC	CASSVYNEQFF
NA	TRBV10-3	TRBD2	TRBJ2-4	TGTGCCATCAGTGAGACCTCGACTAGCGGCTTAGCCAAAAACATTCAGTACTTC	CAISETSTSGLAKNIQYF
NA	TRBV28	TRBD1	TRBJ2-5	TGTGCCAGCACCCAGGGGGACGTGGAGACCCAGTACTTC	CASTQGDVETQYF
NA	TRBV25-1	TRBD1	TRBJ1-3	TGTGCCAGCAGCCCGGACAGGGGAAACACCATATATTTT	CASSPDRGNTIYF
once	TRBV6-1	NA	TRBJ1-1	TGTGCCAGCAGTAGTCCAGGGAACACTGAAGCTTTCTTT	CASSSPGNTEAFF
once	TRBV7-2	TRBD1	TRBJ2-3	TGTGCCAGCAGCTTTACAGGGGAGACGGATAGCACAGATACGCAGTATTTT	CASSFTGETDSTDTQYF
few	TRBV4-3	NA	TRBJ1-1	TGCGCCAGCAGCCAAGCGGTTGGAACTGAAGCTTTCTTT	CASSQAVGTEAFF
NA	TRBV28	NA	TRBJ1-2	TGTGCCAGCAGTATCCGGACACATGGCTACACCTTC	CASSIRTHGYTF
NA	TRBV2	NA	TRBJ2-6	TGTGCCAGCAGTAAGAGGAACTCTGGGGCCAACGTCCTGACTTTC	CASSKRNSGANVLTF
once	TRBV4-2	NA	TRBJ2-3	TGTGCCAGCAGCCCTGGCGGCCTAAGGGATACGCAGTATTTT	CASSPGGLRDTQYF
NA	TRBV2	TRBD1	TRBJ2-6	TGTGCCAGCGAGGGACAGGAGATCTCTGGGGCCAACGTCCTGACTTTC	CASEGQEISGANVLTF
few	TRBV27	NA	TRBJ2-7	TGTGCCAGCAGCTGGCGGGGGCCAACCTACGAGCAGTACTTC	CASSWRGPTYEQYF
NA	TRBV7-2	TRBD2	TRBJ2-7	TGTGCCAGCAAACGACTAGCGGGGGCTGGGGAGCAGTACTTC	CASKRLAGAGEQYF
NA	TRBV28	NA	TRBJ2-7	TGTGCCAGCAGTTTAATGCGAACTTCCTACGAGCAGTACTTC	CASSLMRTSYEQYF
few	TRBV7-2	TRBD2	TRBJ2-7	TGTGCCAGCAGCGCCGGACTAGATCTGTACTTC	CASSAGLDLYF
NA	TRBV9	NA	TRBJ2-5	TGTGCCAGCAGCGTAGCGGGCCAAGAGACCCAGTACTTC	CASSVAGQETQYF